This T cell receptor beta chain appears in the sequencing data of a study of human CD8 memory T cell subsets. Study conclusions and caveats: Effector memory subsets were less diverse than the similarly diverse stem-like memory and precursor exhausted subsets. When diversity was estimated with Chao1, stem-like memory T cells appeared more diverse than precursor exhausted T cells.

TSTEM referred to stem-like memory CD8+ T cells, which were CCR7+ PD-1- TIGIT-. The study used negative magnetic separation to enrich total CD8+ T cells. Notes on this clonotype: Its cognate antigen is unknown.

The CDR3 sequence is 17 residues long. Germline V gene data show CDR1 as DFQATT and CDR2 as SNEGSKA (reference sequence). UMI-labeled 5' RACE was used, and it produced the TCR beta libraries. From the 5' RACE reads, TCRdb lists one entry per CDR3 protein and no DNA. Here the sample table reports about 9,200 distinct CDR3 sequences. The receptor comes from a human donor in good health. This chain connects TRBV20-1 to TRBJ2-1; without DNA, the TCRdb call of TRBD2 cannot be checked. Source material: CD8+ stem-like memory T cells (TSCM and TCM) sorted from PBMCs. Subset in this sample: stem-like memory CD8 T cells (TSTEM), CCR7+ PD-1- TIGIT-. The CDR3 is CSARDMLAGHIYNEQFF.